The rows below give T cell receptor beta chains drawn from one sample of a study of shared clonotypes between healthy human individuals. Here immunoSEQ multiplex PCR was the method, and the copy in TCRdb shows in-frame clones only, minus some. The data show more than 2 million clones, approximately 94% seen once. The sample was naive CD4+ T cells sorted from blood. The receptors come from a man between 18 and 35 years old in good health. The CDR3 runs from the conserved cysteine through the conserved F or W. Each record gives: V gene, J gene, clone size, D gene, CDR3 protein, CDR3 DNA. The D gene is left open where the match is weak. Size is stated for part of the rows, as once, few or many counts, or as a class when the clone is expanded.

V gene: TRBV5-1
J gene: TRBJ2-7
clone size: -
D gene: TRBD1
CDR3 protein: CASSEGTGRPYEQYF
CDR3 DNA: TGCGCCAGCAGCGAAGGGACAGGGAGACCCTACGAGCAGTACTTC

V gene: TRBV5-4
J gene: TRBJ1-6
clone size: -
D gene: -
CDR3 protein: CASSKRLTASNSPLHF
CDR3 DNA: TGTGCCAGCAGCAAAAGGTTGACAGCTTCGAATTCACCCCTCCACTTT

V gene: TRBV6-5
J gene: TRBJ2-2
clone size: -
D gene: TRBD1
CDR3 protein: CASSYSDRVPGGELFF
CDR3 DNA: TGTGCCAGCAGTTACTCTGACAGGGTCCCTGGCGGGGAGCTGTTTTTT

V gene: TRBV7-9
J gene: TRBJ1-2
clone size: -
D gene: -
CDR3 protein: CASSSTGNNYGYTF
CDR3 DNA: TGTGCCAGCAGCTCCACCGGGAACAACTATGGCTACACCTTC

V gene: TRBV7-9
J gene: TRBJ1-5
clone size: once
D gene: -
CDR3 protein: CASSSGILREPQHF
CDR3 DNA: TGTGCCAGCAGCTCTGGGATTCTTAGGGAGCCCCAGCATTTT

V gene: TRBV27
J gene: TRBJ2-3
clone size: -
D gene: -
CDR3 protein: CASSLSIGARDTQYF
CDR3 DNA: TGTGCCAGCAGTTTATCGATAGGGGCGAGAGATACGCAGTATTTT

V gene: TRBV19
J gene: TRBJ1-2
clone size: -
D gene: TRBD1
CDR3 protein: CASTKDSGDRGYGYTF
CDR3 DNA: TGTGCCAGTACAAAAGACTCGGGGGACAGAGGCTATGGCTACACCTTC

V gene: TRBV28
J gene: TRBJ2-1
clone size: -
D gene: TRBD1
CDR3 protein: CATMGGDRAYNEQFF
CDR3 DNA: TGTGCCACCATGGGGGGGGACAGGGCCTACAATGAGCAGTTCTTC

V gene: TRBV11-2
J gene: TRBJ1-1
clone size: -
D gene: -
CDR3 protein: CASSLGAVGTEAFF
CDR3 DNA: TGTGCCAGCAGCTTAGGTGCGGTGGGCACTGAAGCTTTCTTT

V gene: TRBV4-2
J gene: TRBJ1-4
clone size: -
D gene: -
CDR3 protein: CASSQESATNEKLFF
CDR3 DNA: TGTGCCAGCAGCCAAGAAAGTGCAACTAATGAAAAACTGTTTTTT

V gene: TRBV7-2
J gene: TRBJ2-7
clone size: -
D gene: -
CDR3 protein: CASSLAATYEQYF
CDR3 DNA: TGTGCCAGCAGCTTGGCTGCTACCTACGAGCAGTACTTC

V gene: TRBV5-1
J gene: TRBJ2-5
clone size: -
D gene: TRBD1
CDR3 protein: CASSFTGGDQETQYF
CDR3 DNA: TGCGCCAGCAGCTTCACAGGGGGCGACCAAGAGACCCAGTACTTC

V gene: TRBV10-3
J gene: TRBJ1-5
clone size: -
D gene: -
CDR3 protein: CAISDGTPNNQPQHF
CDR3 DNA: TGTGCCATCTCCGACGGGACACCCAACAATCAGCCCCAGCATTTT